The rows below give T cell receptor beta chains drawn from one sample of a study of cytomegalovirus exposure and HLA in healthy donors. The method was immunoSEQ multiplex PCR; TCRdb's version includes in-frame clones alone and lacks a portion of them. The data contain 150,000 to 200,000 clones, around 86% of them seen just once; the ten biggest clones take up roughly 4%. Sequencing used PBMCs. The receptors were gathered from a man aged 45 to 65 in good health and CMV-seropositive. Each CDR3 is given with its conserved first and last residue.

TRBJ2-3 TRBV28 CASRSGGADTQYF
TRBJ2-7 TRBV7-9 CASSHNKGGQGSYEQYF
TRBJ1-1 TRBV5-6 CASSLIARGRTEAFF
TRBJ2-7 TRBV9 CASSVGDRGPVDEQYF
TRBJ2-1 TRBV13 CASSLGRNEQFF
TRBJ2-7 TRBV28 CASSLTGGSYEQYF
TRBJ2-7 TRBV5-1 CASSMTGPFPYEQYF
TRBJ2-1 TRBV18 CASSQTGSHEQFF
TRBJ2-2 TRBV9 CASSVGPGTGELFF
TRBJ2-7 TRBV28 CASTQLAEDTYEQYF
TRBJ2-1 TRBV9 CASSTTGGPKFF
TRBJ2-3 TRBV18 CASSATSGRTDTQYF
TRBJ2-7 TRBV5-1 CASSSDRGPYEQYF
NA TRBV28 CASSLSPYEQYF
TRBJ2-7 TRBV19 CASSSRLAGRPAYEQYF
TRBJ2-1 TRBV5-1 CASSLEQNSYNEQFF
TRBJ2-5 TRBV9 CASSPRQVQETQYF
TRBJ1-2 TRBV7-3 CASSSLNMGTGFIGYTF
TRBJ2-1 TRBV11-2 CASSFTSGNRDEQFF
TRBJ1-2 TRBV27 CASSGMTGNYGYTF
TRBJ1-6 TRBV5-4 CASSFGQENSPLHF
TRBJ2-1 TRBV9 CASSAEGGGARNEQFF
TRBJ2-2 TRBV5-1 CASSFWTGGYSNTGELFF
TRBJ2-1 TRBV10-3 CAISETQAGGPHEQFF
TRBJ1-5 TRBV28 CASSFPFNQPQHF
TRBJ2-5 TRBV7-9 CASSLEGLVTGETQYF
TRBJ2-5 TRBV15 CATSRARGRGETQYF
TRBJ2-7 TRBV11-2 CASSLVGGGSVQYF
TRBJ2-5 TRBV7-9 CASSLIQGETQYF
TRBJ2-1 TRBV5-1 CASSYQGTTYNEQFF
TRBJ2-7 TRBV5-8 CASSLGDGGQVSYEQYF
TRBJ2-1 TRBV7-7 CASSLGASKYNEQFF
TRBJ2-7 TRBV6-5 CASSYATRSYEQYF
TRBJ2-2 TRBV5-1 CASSVTGVGTGELFF
TRBJ1-2 TRBV6-1 CASSTGTGVGYTF
NA TRBV6-6 CASTGDRVYEQYF
TRBJ2-2 TRBV18 CASSLGLAANTGELFF
TRBJ2-6 TRBV30 CAWVDRGRVGANVLTF
TRBJ2-1 TRBV27 CASSLFGRGGLAGYNEQFF
TRBJ2-5 TRBV27 CASSLIAGTPQETQYF
TRBJ2-2 TRBV5-1 CASSFGEGRLAANTGELFF
TRBJ1-1 TRBV28 CASDSSLYAEAFF
TRBJ1-2 TRBV14 CASSSRDSHEYGYTF
TRBJ1-3 TRBV9 CASSVEASGTRGNTIYF
TRBJ1-4 TRBV6-5 CASRRGPTNEKLFF
TRBJ2-1 TRBV6-1 CASSENQGTLNEQFF
TRBJ1-1 TRBV7-2 CASSLGLPNTEAFF
TRBJ2-1 TRBV5-8 CASSLAVASVWKGEQFF